The 16 T cell receptor beta chains below come from one sample, sequenced in a study of PD-1 blockade in classical Hodgkin lymphoma. No patient escaped relapse after autologous stem cell transplantation, and brentuximab vedotin exposure varied. Assay used: immunoSEQ multiplex PCR; TCRdb lists only in-frame clones, some missing. The sample shows roughly 96,000 clones, approximately 92% of them seen only once. The sample in question was peripheral blood mononuclear cells (PBMCs), obtained before the second cycle of nivolumab. These receptors were obtained from a human donor with classical Hodgkin lymphoma.

In its sample, this clone was seen many times. The genes are TRBV6-5 and TRBJ2-1; a weak D match, TRBD2 (6 bases). Germline V CDR1 and CDR2: MNHEY, SVGAGI. Trimming took 5 bases from V and 0 from J, leaving 11 bases between them. The CDR3 sequence is 15 residues long. The CDR3 nucleotides are TGTGCCAGCAGTCGACTAGGGACCTCCTACAATGAGCAGTTCTTC. Amino acids: CASSRLGTSYNEQFF.

There are a few counts of this clone. The J gene is TRBJ1-5, the V gene TRBV7-6; unclear D gene. V lost 3 bases, J lost 5 bases, and 8 bases lay in between. Per the germline V gene, CDR1 is SGHVS and CDR2 is FNYEAQ. The CDR3 covers 13 residues. This CDR3 is CASSLGKDQPQHF. The CDR3 DNA reads TGTGCCAGCAGCTTGGGTAAAGATCAGCCCCAGCATTTT.

The chain couples TRBV7-6 to TRBJ2-3; TRBD2 aligns across 10 bases. V trimming: 7 bases; J trimming: 0 bases; junction bases outside the gene matches: 7. Germline lookup yields CDR1 SGHVS and CDR2 FNYEAQ. The CDR3 loop spans 16 amino acids. The CDR3 spells CASTQLAGPSTDTQYF. In DNA form, the CDR3 reads TGTGCCAGCACCCAACTAGCGGGGCCTAGCACAGATACGCAGTATTTT.

V and J are TRBV5-1 and TRBJ2-7; 10 nucleotides line up with TRBD1. V shed 4 bases and J 2 bases; nucleotides not matched to a gene: 3. Germline V lookup: CDR1 SGHRS, CDR2 YFSETQ. This CDR3 is 14 amino acids long. CDR3: CASSVTGGPYEQYF. CDR3 in DNA: TGCGCCAGCAGCGTGACAGGGGGCCCCTACGAGCAGTACTTC.

This rearrangement joins TRBV7-6 to TRBJ2-1; D remains unclear. The CDR3 contains 16 residues. Trimming removed 0 bases from V and 0 bases from J, with 9 bases in between. From germline, CDR1 is SGHVS and CDR2 FNYEAQ. CDR3 loop: CASSLAPAPSYNEQFF. The CDR3 DNA follows: TGTGCCAGCAGCTTAGCGCCAGCGCCCTCCTACAATGAGCAGTTCTTC.

This clone was seen just once. This specimen includes other DNA sequences encoding the same CDR3. CDR3 sequence: CASSLDLASTDTQYF. The CDR3 region has the DNA TGTGCCAGCAGCTTAGATTTGGCTAGCACAGATACGCAGTATTTT. The chain couples TRBV7-6 to TRBJ2-3; D gene uncertain. Trimming cost V 1 base and J 0 bases, with 8 bases left between them. This CDR3 is built from 15 residues. CDR1 and CDR2 (germline): SGHVS, FNYEAQ.

The V call is TRBV4-1, the J call TRBJ1-4; unclear D gene. Trimming took 0 bases from V and 11 from J, leaving 13 bases between them. The CDR3 runs 14 residues. Germline V lookup: CDR1 MGHRA, CDR2 YSYEKL. The CDR3, as DNA: TGCGCCAGCAGCCAAGATCTCCCGTTGGGGAAACTGTTTTTT. Protein: CASSQDLPLGKLFF.

The sample holds a few counts of this clone. The gene calls are TRBV18 and TRBJ2-7; 7 positions agree with TRBD1. There are 15 residues in the CDR3. Germline V gene lookup returns CDR1 KGHSH and CDR2 LQKENI. The trim removed 3 bases at V and 0 bases at J, leaving 5 bases unmatched. In nucleotides, the CDR3 is TGTGCCAGCTCACCGCAAGGGGACAGCTCCTACGAGCAGTACTTC. This codes for CASSPQGDSSYEQYF.

The chain employs TRBV11-2 and TRBJ2-7; no clear D. The germline gives CDR1 SGHAT, CDR2 FQNNGV. This CDR3 is built from 12 residues. Trimming stripped 5 bases from V and 2 bases from J, with 7 bases between. The CDR3 DNA reads TGTGCCAGCAGCCATCGAACCTACGAGCAGTACTTC. It codes for CASSHRTYEQYF. Combining the CDR3 with reference TRBV11-2 and TRBJ2-7 gives the whole variable domain EAGVAQSPRYKIIEKRQSVAFWCNPISGHATLYWYQQILGQGPKLLIQFQNNGVVDDSQLPKDRFSAERLKGVDSTLKIQPAKLEDSAVYLCASSHRTYEQYFGPGTRLTVT.

The chain links TRBV29-1 to TRBJ2-1; unclear D gene. V was trimmed by 2 bases and J by 6 bases, leaving 5 bases between them. The CDR3 is made up of 11 amino acids. The germline CDR1 and CDR2 sequences are SQVTM and ANQGSEA. This CDR3 reads CSVERANEQFF. CDR3 coding DNA: TGCAGCGTTGAAAGGGCCAATGAGCAGTTCTTC.

V is TRBV19 and J is TRBJ2-7, with TRBD1 matching over 8 bases. The V gene's germline CDR1 is LNHDA and CDR2 SQIVND (reference sequence). The V segment lost 3 bases and the J segment 3 bases; nucleotides outside the gene matches: 4. The CDR3 length is 14 residues. The CDR3 DNA follows: TGTGCCAGTAGTATTCGGGACAGGAACTACGAGCAGTACTTC. It codes for CASSIRDRNYEQYF.

This chain joins TRBV4-1 and TRBJ2-7; 7 nucleotides match TRBD2. V was clipped by 4 bases and J by 6 bases; unmatched bases: 9. Per germline, CDR1 MGHRA and CDR2 YSYEKL. CDR3 length: 14 residues. The CDR3 DNA reads as TGCGCCAGCAGCCTTGGAGCGGGGATGGGCGAGCAGTACTTC. Protein: CASSLGAGMGEQYF.

The chain links TRBV21-1 to TRBJ2-7; no DNA check was done on the table's D call, TRBD1. TRBV21-1 represents a pseudogene. This CDR3 spans 19 amino acids. The chain's CDR3 is CASSKGKNFRLTSRYEQYF. The CDR3 region has the DNA TGTGCCAGCAGCAAAGGGAAAAATTTTAGGTTGACATCGCGTTACGAGCAGTACTTC.

This clone was observed a single time. The chain uses TRBV25-1 and TRBJ1-6; 7 nucleotides align to TRBD1. Germline V CDR1 and CDR2: MGHDK, SYGVNS. The CDR3 consists of 14 residues. The trim removed 5 bases at V and 10 bases at J, leaving 8 bases unmatched. The CDR3 region is CASSLTGARSPLHF. The CDR3 DNA sequence: TGTGCCAGCAGTCTTACAGGGGCTAGGTCACCCCTCCACTTT.

J is TRBJ1-2 and V is TRBV27, with D possibly being TRBD1 (5 bases). Germline CDR1 and CDR2: MNHEY and SMNVEV (reference sequence). The CDR3 extends over 14 amino acids. Trimming removed 8 bases from V and 0 bases from J, with 13 bases in between. The CDR3 is CASALGGANYGYTF. CDR3 bases: TGTGCCAGCGCCCTCGGGGGAGCTAACTATGGCTACACCTTC.

The CDR3 region has the DNA TGTGCCAGTAGCGGGACAGGGAATCAGCCCCAGCATTTT. Translated: CASSGTGNQPQHF. This rearrangement joins TRBV19 to TRBJ1-5, with 9 bases matching TRBD1. This CDR3 is 13 amino acids long. Trimming took 6 bases from V and 4 from J; bases not matched to a gene: 1. The germline V gene has CDR1 LNHDA and CDR2 SQIVND (reference sequence).